The 29 T cell receptor beta chains in this list originate from one sample, sequenced in a study of molecular identifiers for immune sequencing clone quantification. TCRdb redid the calling of the PCR reads with MiXCR, one entry per CDR3 protein. The repertoire includes tens of thousands of distinct CDR3 sequences, about 25% of them detected once, and 1.5% to 2% sits in the top ten. Material for sequencing was naive CD8+ T cells from blood, with Jurkat cell RNA spiked in. Subset here: FACS-sorted CD8+CD4-CCR7+CD45RA+ naive T cells. These receptors were collected from a human donor in good health. Some libraries in this study had Jurkat cell RNA spiked in.

The genes are TRBV25-1 and TRBJ2-3, with D perhaps matching TRBD2 (5 bases). This CDR3 region has 16 residues. CDR1 is MGHDK and CDR2 is SYGVNS in the germline V gene. The V gene lost 5 bases and the J gene lost 7 bases, with 22 bases spanning the gap. CDR3 residues: CASSQIRQAGAYTQYF. The CDR3 DNA reads as TGTGCCAGCAGTCAAATCCGTCAGGCGGGCGCATATACGCAGTATTTT.

In its sample, this clonotype was seen once. A read error is possible here, since a much larger clone lies one base away. This chain links TRBV4-1 with TRBJ2-7, with 10 nucleotides matching TRBD1. V shed 4 bases and J 7 bases; nucleotides not matched to a gene: 7. The CDR3 is 14 amino acids. Germline assignment: CDR1 MGHRA and CDR2 YSYEKL. CDR3 coding DNA: TGCGCCAGCAGCCCATACGGACAGGGGGATGAGCAGTACTTC. Encoded protein: CASSPYGQGDEQYF.

This clonotype showed up many times. J is TRBJ2-7 and V is TRBV10-3, with a tentative D call TRBD1 (5 bases). The CDR3 covers 12 residues. The V and J ends lost 6 bases and 0 bases respectively, with 6 bases between them. CDR1 and CDR2 from the germline V gene are ENHRY and SYGVKD. CDR3 residues: CAIRTVSYEQYF. The CDR3 region has the DNA TGTGCCATCAGGACAGTCTCCTACGAGCAGTACTTC.

This clonotype was picked up many times. This sequence joins TRBV7-8 and TRBJ1-1; D possibly corresponds to TRBD1 (6 bases). The CDR3 spans 15 residues. CDR1 is SGHVS and CDR2 is FQNEAQ in the germline V gene. Trimming cost V 1 base and J 7 bases, with 16 bases left between them. Here the CDR3 reads CASSLDFGGADEAFF. CDR3 DNA sequence: TGTGCCAGCAGCTTAGATTTCGGGGGGGCGGATGAAGCTTTCTTT.

With respect to this clonotype: This clone may be a read error of a much larger clone one base away. The chain joins TRBV7-9 to TRBJ2-2; 11 positions match TRBD2. Germline V lookup: CDR1 SEHNR, CDR2 FQNEAQ (reference sequence). The CDR3 contains 15 residues. CDR3 sequence: CASSSLAGAPGEPFF. The CDR3, as DNA: TGTGCCAGCAGCTCACTAGCGGGAGCCCCCGGGGAGCCGTTTTTT.

On this clonotype itself: No conserved phenylalanine or tryptophan ends this CDR3, so it is likely a read error. V gene TRBV7-2 combines with J gene TRBJ2-1, with D unclear. This CDR3 contains 14 residues. Germline V lookup: CDR1 SGHTA, CDR2 FQGNSA. Trimming left V 2 bases short and J 0 bases short, with 5 bases between. CDR3 coding DNA: TGTGCCAGCAGCTTACTCAGCTCCTACAATGAGCAGTTCATC. It translates to CASSLLSSYNEQFI.

With regard to this clonotype: A much larger clone lies one base from this, so it may be a read error. Given the absence of the conserved phenylalanine or tryptophan at the CDR3 end, a read error is likely. The chain uses TRBV7-9 and TRBJ2-1; TRBD2 is a possible D gene (5 bases). V lost 0 bases and J 10 bases, leaving 13 bases between the germline ends. CDR1 SEHNR and CDR2 FQNEAQ come from the germline V gene (reference sequence). The CDR3 sequence is 14 residues long. CDR3 coding DNA: TGTGCCAGCAGCTTAGCGAGGGTGATCGGGGAGCAGTTCCTC. This codes for CASSLARVIGEQFL.

A note on this clonotype: This may arise from a read error, as a much more abundant clone is one base away. The rearrangement links TRBV27 to TRBJ1-4; perhaps TRBD1 as D (6 bases). There are 18 residues in the CDR3. The germline gives CDR1 MNHEY, CDR2 SMNVEV (reference sequence). This CDR3 reads CACSLLVTGTPTNEKLFF. CDR3 nucleotide sequence: TGTGCCTGCAGTTTACTTGTTACAGGGACGCCAACTAATGAAAAACTGTTTTTT.

This clonotype appeared many times. CDR3 region: CASSPRGQAYEQYF. CDR3 DNA sequence: TGTGCCAGCAGTCCCCGCGGACAGGCCTACGAGCAGTACTTC. V and J are TRBV6-2 or TRBV6-3 and TRBJ2-7; 7 bases align to TRBD1. This CDR3 has 14 amino acids. The germline CDR1 and CDR2 sequences are MNHEY and SVGEGT. After removal of 5 bases from V and 2 bases from J, the junction contained 6 bases not matched to a gene.

This clonotype was detected many times. The chain carries TRBV14 and TRBJ2-5; D is possibly TRBD1 or TRBD2 (6 bases each). Trimming took 3 bases from V and 6 from J, leaving 20 bases between them. Germline V gives CDR1 SGHDN, CDR2 FVKESK. The CDR3 has 16 residues. CDR3 loop: CASSHTRRQEGKTQYF. CDR3 nucleotide sequence: TGTGCCAGCAGCCATACCCGGAGACAGGAGGGGAAGACCCAGTACTTC.

A word on this clonotype: A clone one base away is much larger, so this may be a read error. The conserved closing phenylalanine or tryptophan is absent in this CDR3, likely reflecting a read error. This rearrangement joins TRBV19 to TRBJ2-7; TRBD2 agrees at 8 bases. CDR3 length: 14 residues. Trimming at V came to 7 bases and at J to 5 bases, leaving 10 bases not matched to a gene. The germline gives CDR1 LNHDA, CDR2 SQIVND (reference sequence). The CDR3 spells CASTPSGSINEQYS. CDR3 coding DNA: TGTGCCAGTACCCCCAGCGGGAGTATCAACGAGCAGTACTCC.

This clonotype occurred many times. This chain joins TRBV29-1 and TRBJ2-5; perhaps TRBD1 as D (5 bases). The length of the CDR3 is 14 residues. Germline V gene sequence: CDR1 SQVTM, CDR2 ANQGSEA. V was pared by 4 bases and J by 2 bases, with 14 bases between. CDR3 residues: CSVVVAGQQETQYF. Here the CDR3 DNA reads TGCAGCGTTGTAGTCGCAGGGCAACAAGAGACCCAGTACTTC.

This clonotype occurred a few times. The chain couples TRBV4-3 to TRBJ1-2; weak D call: TRBD1 (5 bases). Germline V gene lookup returns CDR1 LGHNA and CDR2 YSLEER. V lost 0 bases and J 1 base, leaving 15 bases between the germline ends. This CDR3 region has 17 residues. Here the CDR3 DNA reads TGCGCCAGCAGCCAAGAAAGGACGGGGGGATATAACTATGGCTACACCTTC. Translated: CASSQERTGGYNYGYTF.

Comments on this clonotype: Given a much more abundant clone one base away, this may be a read error. The chain links TRBV13 to TRBJ2-7; the D is unclear. Germline V lookup: CDR1 PRHDT, CDR2 FYEKMQ (reference sequence). This CDR3 has 11 amino acids. The CDR3 loop reads CASRLGREQYF. CDR3 sequence (DNA): TGTGCCAGCCGCTTAGGCCGAGAGCAGTACTTC. Supplemented by reference TRBV13 and TRBJ2-7, the full variable domain reads AAGVIQSPRHLIKEKRETATLKCYPIPRHDTVYWYQQGPGQDPQFLISFYEKMQSDKGSIPDRFSAQQFSDYHSELNMSSLELGDSALYFCASRLGREQYFGPGTRLTVT.

With regard to this clonotype: A much more abundant neighbour one base away suggests this may be a read error. As DNA, the CDR3 is TGTGCCAGCAGCAAAGCTAGCGGGGGGACTTGGGATACGCAGTATTTT. This sequence encodes CASSKASGGTWDTQYF. V and J are TRBV7-6 and TRBJ2-3; the match to TRBD2 covers 11 bases. Germline V gene data show CDR1 as SGHVS and CDR2 as FNYEAQ. The CDR3 loop spans 16 amino acids. V lost 5 bases to trimming and J lost 6 bases; unmatched junction nucleotides: 10.

This clonotype was counted many times. J is TRBJ2-2 and V is TRBV7-9, with D perhaps matching TRBD1 (6 bases). The germline gives CDR1 SEHNR, CDR2 FQNEAQ (reference sequence). CDR3 length: 15 residues. V dropped 7 bases and J dropped 2 bases, with 14 bases sitting between them. In nucleotides, the CDR3 is TGTGCCAGCACCCTTACAGGGCCAAACACCGGGGAGCTGTTTTTT. Translation: CASTLTGPNTGELFF.

To note about this clonotype: A read error is possible here, since a much larger clone lies one base away. The chain carries TRBV19 and TRBJ1-1, with D unclear. The germline V and J ends were trimmed by 2 bases and 2 bases, with 9 bases remaining between them. Germline loops: CDR1 LNHDA, CDR2 SQIVND (reference sequence). This CDR3 comprises 14 residues. CDR3 sequence (DNA): TGTGCCAGTAGTATACTTAGTGATAACACTGAAGCTTTCTTT. Translated: CASSILSDNTEAFF.

This clonotype has only a few counts. The rearrangement joins TRBV27 to TRBJ2-7; D gene uncertain. This CDR3 has 14 amino acids. The V and J ends lost 2 bases and 2 bases respectively, with 10 bases between them. Germline V CDR1 and CDR2: MNHEY, SMNVEV (reference sequence). CDR3 DNA: TGTGCCAGCAGTTTAAAGGGATTCCCCTACGAGCAGTACTTC. This sequence encodes CASSLKGFPYEQYF.

This clonotype was counted many times. This chain links TRBV29-1 with TRBJ2-7, with D perhaps given as TRBD1 or TRBD2 (5 bases each). The V and J ends lost 1 base and 7 bases respectively, with 14 bases between them. This CDR3 has 13 amino acids. From germline, CDR1 is SQVTM and CDR2 ANQGSEA. The CDR3 coding sequence is TGCAGCGTTGAAGGAGTGGGGGTTCGTGAGCAGTACTTC. This sequence encodes CSVEGVGVREQYF.

The table lists this clonotype with many counts. The V call is TRBV6-5, the J call TRBJ2-1; D is unclear. V was trimmed by 5 bases and J by 2 bases, leaving 13 bases between them. The CDR3 sequence is 15 residues long. The germline V gene has CDR1 MNHEY and CDR2 SVGAGI. The CDR3 region has the DNA TGTGCCAGCAGTACTCACATGTCGCCCTACAATGAGCAGTTCTTC. It encodes CASSTHMSPYNEQFF.

This clonotype was seen a few times. The rearrangement uses TRBV7-9 and TRBJ2-7, with a weak D call TRBD1 (6 bases). CDR1 and CDR2 (germline): SEHNR, FQNEAQ (reference sequence). This CDR3 spans 13 amino acids. Trimming cost V 5 bases and J 2 bases, with 10 bases left between them. Written as DNA, the CDR3 is TGTGCCAGCAGCGAGCGACAGGCCTACGAGCAGTACTTC. Encoded protein: CASSERQAYEQYF. Looking up the rest from reference TRBV7-9 and TRBJ2-7 gives the full variable domain: DTGVSQNPRHKITKRGQNVTFRCDPISEHNRLYWYRQTLGQGPEFLTYFQNEAQLEKSRLLSDRFSAERPKGSFSTLEIQRTEQGDSAMYLCASSERQAYEQYFGPGTRLTVT.

As for this clonotype: A much larger clone sits a single nucleotide away, making a read error possible. The chain employs TRBV7-9 and TRBJ1-1; the D is unclear. The V gene's germline CDR1 is SEHNR and CDR2 FQNEAQ (reference sequence). This CDR3 has 12 residues. CDR3 sequence: CASREGPVPALF. CDR3 coding DNA: TGTGCCAGCAGGGAAGGGCCAGTCCCAGCTCTCTTT.

As concerns this clonotype: This may be a read error: a much more frequent sequence differs by one nucleotide. The chain joins TRBV20-1 to TRBJ2-7; 10 bases align to TRBD2. The CDR3 totals 14 residues. The V and J ends lost 7 bases and 0 bases, in that order; junction bases with no gene match: 6. In germline, CDR1 is DFQATT, CDR2 SNEGSKA (reference sequence). CDR3 DNA sequence: TGCAGTGTCACCCCTAGCGGGAGCTCCTACGAGCAGTACTTC. It yields the protein CSVTPSGSSYEQYF.

The V call is TRBV15, the J call TRBJ2-2; a weak D match, TRBD1 (6 bases). In germline, CDR1 is LNHNV, CDR2 YYDKDF (reference sequence). The CDR3 runs 15 residues. The V and J ends lost 4 bases and 3 bases respectively, with 12 bases between them. CDR3: CATSTGHLDTGELFF. CDR3 nucleotide sequence: TGTGCCACCAGCACGGGACACCTCGACACCGGGGAGCTGTTTTTT.

This clonotype was counted at least ten times. V and J are TRBV20-1 and TRBJ2-7, with D uncertain. The CDR3 consists of 13 residues. V shed 3 bases and J shed 0 bases, with 9 bases lying between them. Germline loops: CDR1 DFQATT, CDR2 SNEGSKA (reference sequence). CDR3 in amino acids: CSARGRSSYEQYF. CDR3 bases: TGCAGTGCTAGGGGAAGGAGCTCCTACGAGCAGTACTTC.

The table lists this clonotype with many counts. This chain uses TRBV7-6 with TRBJ2-5; tentatively, D is TRBD2 (6 bases). This CDR3 spans 17 amino acids. V was shortened by 1 base and J by 2 bases, with 17 bases between the two germline ends. Germline V gene sequence: CDR1 SGHVS, CDR2 FNYEAQ. CDR3 amino acids: CASSLDLTGGEQETQYF. The CDR3 nucleotides read TGTGCCAGCAGCTTAGATCTGACCGGGGGAGAACAAGAGACCCAGTACTTC.

This clonotype was seen many times. The J gene is TRBJ2-7, the V gene TRBV7-9; 7 bases align to TRBD2. The CDR3 sequence is 14 residues long. Germline lookup yields CDR1 SEHNR and CDR2 FQNEAQ (reference sequence). After removal of 5 bases from V and 6 bases from J, the junction contained 10 bases not matched to a gene. DNA of the CDR3: TGTGCCAGCAGCCCATCGACTAGCCCTGGCGAGCAGTACTTC. As protein: CASSPSTSPGEQYF.

This clonotype came up a few times. The chain's CDR3 is CASSQLGGGKESGYTF. The CDR3, as DNA: TGTGCCAGCAGCCAGCTAGGAGGGGGAAAGGAGAGTGGCTACACCTTC. V is TRBV4-2 and J is TRBJ1-2; TRBD1 might be the D (6 bases). The germline V and J ends were trimmed by 3 bases and 7 bases, with 21 bases remaining between them. Germline V gene lookup returns CDR1 LGHNA and CDR2 YNFKEQ. The CDR3 sequence is 16 residues long.

Concerning this clonotype: At one end, the junction sequence differs from germline, possibly due to a read error. The chain couples TRBV6-2 or TRBV6-3 to TRBJ1-5, with TRBD1 identical over 7 bases. Per germline, CDR1 MNHEY and CDR2 SVGEGT. The CDR3 consists of 16 residues. DNA of the CDR3: TGTGCCCGCAGTTACTCTCCACAGGGGCATGGACAGCCCCAGCATTTT. This sequence encodes CARSYSPQGHGQPQHF.